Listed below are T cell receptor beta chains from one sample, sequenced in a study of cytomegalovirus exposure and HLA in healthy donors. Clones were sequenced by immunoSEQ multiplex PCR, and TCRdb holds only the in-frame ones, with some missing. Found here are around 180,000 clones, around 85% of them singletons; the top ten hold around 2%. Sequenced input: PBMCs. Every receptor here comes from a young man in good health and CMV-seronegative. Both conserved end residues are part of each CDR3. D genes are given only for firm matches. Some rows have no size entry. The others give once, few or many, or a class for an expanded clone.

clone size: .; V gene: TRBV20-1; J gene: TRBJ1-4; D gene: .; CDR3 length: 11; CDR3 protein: CSAPRSEKLFF; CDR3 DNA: TGCAGTGCTCCGAGAAGTGAAAAACTGTTTTTT
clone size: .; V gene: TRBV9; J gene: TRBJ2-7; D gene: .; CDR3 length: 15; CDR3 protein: CASSVGASSSYEQYF; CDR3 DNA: TGTGCCAGCAGCGTAGGAGCTAGCTCTTCCTACGAGCAGTACTTC
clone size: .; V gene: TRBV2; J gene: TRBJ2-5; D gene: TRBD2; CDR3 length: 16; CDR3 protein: CASRDRLAGYQETQYF; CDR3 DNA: TGTGCCAGCAGGGATCGACTAGCGGGGTACCAAGAGACCCAGTACTTC
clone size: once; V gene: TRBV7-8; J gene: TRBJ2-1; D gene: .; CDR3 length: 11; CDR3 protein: CASSLTGVGFF; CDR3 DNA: TGTGCCAGCAGCTTGACAGGTGTGGGGTTCTTC
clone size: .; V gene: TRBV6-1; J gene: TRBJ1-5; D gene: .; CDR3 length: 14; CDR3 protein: CASVAENPNQPQHF; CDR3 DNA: TGTGCCAGCGTAGCGGAGAATCCCAATCAGCCCCAGCATTTT
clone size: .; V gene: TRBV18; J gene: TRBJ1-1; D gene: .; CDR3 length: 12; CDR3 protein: CASSPLNTEAFF; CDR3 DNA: TGTGCCAGCTCACCCCTAAACACTGAAGCTTTCTTT
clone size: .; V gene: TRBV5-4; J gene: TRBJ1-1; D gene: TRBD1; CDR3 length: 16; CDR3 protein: CASSDREGIMNTEAFF; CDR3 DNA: TGTGCCAGCAGTGACAGGGAAGGAATCATGAACACTGAAGCTTTCTTT
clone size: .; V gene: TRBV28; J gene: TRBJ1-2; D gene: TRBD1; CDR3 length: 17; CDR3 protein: CASSAGTGRGFGYGYTF; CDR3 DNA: TGTGCCAGCAGTGCTGGGACAGGGCGGGGGTTTGGTTATGGCTACACCTTC
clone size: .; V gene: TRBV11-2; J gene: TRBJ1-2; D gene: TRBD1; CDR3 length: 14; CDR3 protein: CASSLDLGQLDYTF; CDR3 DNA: TGTGCCAGCAGCTTAGATTTGGGACAGCTCGACTACACCTTC
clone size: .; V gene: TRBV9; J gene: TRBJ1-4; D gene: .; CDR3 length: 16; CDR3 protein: CASSVDQFATNEKLFF; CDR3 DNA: TGTGCCAGCAGCGTAGATCAGTTTGCAACTAATGAAAAACTGTTTTTT
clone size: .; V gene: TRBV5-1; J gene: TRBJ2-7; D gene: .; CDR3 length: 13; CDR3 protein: CASSSPGAYEQYF; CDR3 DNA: TGCGCCAGCAGCTCCCCAGGGGCCTACGAGCAGTACTTC
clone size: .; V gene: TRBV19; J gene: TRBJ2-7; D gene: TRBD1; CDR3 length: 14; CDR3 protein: CASATGTGVHEQYF; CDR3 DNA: TGTGCCAGCGCAACCGGGACAGGGGTCCACGAGCAGTACTTC
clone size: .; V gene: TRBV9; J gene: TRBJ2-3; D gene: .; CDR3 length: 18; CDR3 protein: CASSLTSTSMSRADTQYF; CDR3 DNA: TGTGCCAGCAGTCTAACTTCTACTAGTATGTCACGCGCAGATACGCAGTATTTT
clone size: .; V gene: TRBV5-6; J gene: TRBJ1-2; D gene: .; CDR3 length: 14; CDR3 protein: CASSLSRFDYGYTF; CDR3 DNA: TGTGCCAGCAGCTTGAGCAGGTTCGACTATGGCTACACCTTC
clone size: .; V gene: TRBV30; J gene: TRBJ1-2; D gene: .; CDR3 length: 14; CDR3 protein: CAWQKNTDSNGYTF; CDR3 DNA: TGTGCCTGGCAAAAGAACACGGACTCCAATGGCTACACCTTC
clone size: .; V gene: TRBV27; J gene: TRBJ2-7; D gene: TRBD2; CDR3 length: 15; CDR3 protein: CASSWLAGGPHEQYF; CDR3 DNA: TGTGCCAGCAGTTGGCTAGCGGGGGGGCCCCACGAGCAGTACTTC
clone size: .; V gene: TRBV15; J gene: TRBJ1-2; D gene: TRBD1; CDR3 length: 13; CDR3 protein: CATGTGAFYGYTF; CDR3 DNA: TGTGCCACCGGGACAGGGGCTTTTTATGGCTACACCTTC